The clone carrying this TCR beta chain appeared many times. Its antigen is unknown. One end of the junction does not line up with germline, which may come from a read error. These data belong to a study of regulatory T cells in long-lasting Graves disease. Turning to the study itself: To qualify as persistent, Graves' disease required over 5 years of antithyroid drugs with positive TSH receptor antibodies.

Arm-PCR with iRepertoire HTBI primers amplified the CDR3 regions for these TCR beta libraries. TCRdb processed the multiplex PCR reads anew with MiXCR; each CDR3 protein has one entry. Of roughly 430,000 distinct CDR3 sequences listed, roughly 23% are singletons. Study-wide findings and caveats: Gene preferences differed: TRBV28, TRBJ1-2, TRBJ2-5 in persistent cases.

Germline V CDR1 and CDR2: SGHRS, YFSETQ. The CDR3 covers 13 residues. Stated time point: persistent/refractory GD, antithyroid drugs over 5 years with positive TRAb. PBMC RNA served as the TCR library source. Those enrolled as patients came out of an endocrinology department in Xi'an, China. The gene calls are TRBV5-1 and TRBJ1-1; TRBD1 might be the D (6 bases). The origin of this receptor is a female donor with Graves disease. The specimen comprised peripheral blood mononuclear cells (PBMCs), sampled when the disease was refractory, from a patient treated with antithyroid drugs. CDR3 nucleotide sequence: TGTGCCAGCAGTTTAGAGGGGGTTACTGAAGCTTTCTTT. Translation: CASSLEGVTEAFF. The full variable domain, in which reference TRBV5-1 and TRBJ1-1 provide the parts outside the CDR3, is KAGVTQTPRYLIKTRGQQVTLSCSPISGHRSVSWYQQTPGQGLQFLFEYFSETQRNKGNFPGRFSGRQFSNSRSEMNVSTLELGDSALYLCASSLEGVTEAFFGQGTRLTVV.